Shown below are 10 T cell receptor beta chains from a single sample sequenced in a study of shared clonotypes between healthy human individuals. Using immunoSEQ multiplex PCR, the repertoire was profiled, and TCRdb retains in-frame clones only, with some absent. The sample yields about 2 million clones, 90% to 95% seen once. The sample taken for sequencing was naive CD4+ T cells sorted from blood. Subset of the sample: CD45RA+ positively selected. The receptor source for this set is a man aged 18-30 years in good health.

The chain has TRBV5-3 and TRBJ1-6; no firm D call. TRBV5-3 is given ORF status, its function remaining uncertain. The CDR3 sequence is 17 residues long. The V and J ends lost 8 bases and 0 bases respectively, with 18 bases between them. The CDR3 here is CARPDYRQSSYNSPLHF. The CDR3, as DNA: TGTGCCAGGCCCGACTACCGCCAAAGCTCCTATAATTCACCCCTCCACTTT.

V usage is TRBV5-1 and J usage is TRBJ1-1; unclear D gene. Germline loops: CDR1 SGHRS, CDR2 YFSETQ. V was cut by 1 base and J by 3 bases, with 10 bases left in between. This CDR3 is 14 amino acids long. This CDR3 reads CASSLSWGDTEAFF. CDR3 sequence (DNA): TGCGCCAGCAGCTTGTCCTGGGGAGACACTGAAGCTTTCTTT.

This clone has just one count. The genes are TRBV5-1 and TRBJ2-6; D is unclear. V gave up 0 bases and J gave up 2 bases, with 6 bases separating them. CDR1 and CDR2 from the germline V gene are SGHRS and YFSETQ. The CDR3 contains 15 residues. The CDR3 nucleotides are TGCGCCAGCAGCTTGGGTGGACCTGGGGCCAACGTCCTGACTTTC. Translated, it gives CASSLGGPGANVLTF. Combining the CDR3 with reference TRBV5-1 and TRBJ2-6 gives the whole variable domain KAGVTQTPRYLIKTRGQQVTLSCSPISGHRSVSWYQQTPGQGLQFLFEYFSETQRNKGNFPGRFSGRQFSNSRSEMNVSTLELGDSALYLCASSLGGPGANVLTFGAGSRLTVL.

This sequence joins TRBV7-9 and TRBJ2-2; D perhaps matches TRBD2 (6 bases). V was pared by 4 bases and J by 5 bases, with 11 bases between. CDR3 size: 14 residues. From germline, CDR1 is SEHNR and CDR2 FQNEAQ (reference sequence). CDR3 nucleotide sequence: TGTGCCAGCAGCTCGGGAGCCCTTACCGGGGAGCTGTTTTTT. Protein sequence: CASSSGALTGELFF.

The CDR3 reads CASSLGLAGPQETQYF. As DNA, the CDR3 is TGTGCCAGCAGCCTTGGACTAGCGGGACCCCAAGAGACCCAGTACTTC. The V gene is TRBV6-6, the J gene TRBJ2-5; 12 bases are shared with TRBD2. Looked up from germline, CDR1 is MNHNY and CDR2 is SVGAGI (reference sequence). Trimming cost V 6 bases and J 1 base; bases outside gene matches: 6. This CDR3 is built from 16 residues.

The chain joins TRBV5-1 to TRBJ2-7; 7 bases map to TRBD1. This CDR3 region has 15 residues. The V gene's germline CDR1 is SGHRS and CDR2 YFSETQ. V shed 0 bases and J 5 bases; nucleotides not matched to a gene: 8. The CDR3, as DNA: TGCGCCAGCAGCTTGGTTGCACAGGGGTATCACGAGCAGTACTTC. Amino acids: CASSLVAQGYHEQYF.

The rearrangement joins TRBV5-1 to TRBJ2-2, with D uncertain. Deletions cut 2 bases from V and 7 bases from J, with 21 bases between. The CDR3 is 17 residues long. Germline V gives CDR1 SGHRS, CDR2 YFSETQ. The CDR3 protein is CASSFNPPGSSIGELFF. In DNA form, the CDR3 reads TGCGCCAGCAGCTTCAACCCCCCGGGTTCTTCAATCGGGGAGCTGTTTTTT.

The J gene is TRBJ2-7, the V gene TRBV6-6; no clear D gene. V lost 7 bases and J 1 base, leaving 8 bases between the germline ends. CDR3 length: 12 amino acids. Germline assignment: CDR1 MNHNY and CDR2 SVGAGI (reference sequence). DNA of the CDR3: TGTGCCAGCAAAGAGAGATCCTACGAGCAGTACTTC. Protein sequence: CASKERSYEQYF.

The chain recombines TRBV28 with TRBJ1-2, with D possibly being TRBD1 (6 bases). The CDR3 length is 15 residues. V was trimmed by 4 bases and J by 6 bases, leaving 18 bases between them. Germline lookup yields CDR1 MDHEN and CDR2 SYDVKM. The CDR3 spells CASSSQGTSVDGYTF. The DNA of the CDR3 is TGTGCCAGCAGTTCGCAGGGGACTTCTGTGGATGGCTACACCTTC.

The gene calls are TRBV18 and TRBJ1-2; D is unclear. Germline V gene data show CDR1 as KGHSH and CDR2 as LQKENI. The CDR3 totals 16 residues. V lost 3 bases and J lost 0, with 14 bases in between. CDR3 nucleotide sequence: TGTGCCAGCTCACCCGAATCCGGAGGGACTAACTATGGCTACACCTTC. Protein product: CASSPESGGTNYGYTF.